This T cell receptor (beta chain) derives from a study of cytomegalovirus exposure and HLA in healthy donors. Study details: Researchers previously reported finding roughly 120 million unique TCR beta sequences from around 200 million T cells. Regarding the study as a whole: Fewer N-insertions (relative to the 666-donor mean) were reportedly seen in an Asian-associated ancestry cluster in a later analysis.

The V end was cut by 0 bases, the J end by 1 base, with 11 bases between. Germline V gives CDR1 SGHNT, CDR2 YYREEE (reference sequence). This CDR3 has 16 amino acids. The primer mix had 60 Vbeta and 13 Jbeta primers. The method was immunoSEQ multiplex PCR; TCRdb's version includes in-frame clones alone and lacks a portion of them. The table records some 120,000 clones, 79% of them present only once. On this clone itself: Its antigen is not identified.

The clonotype comes from a young woman in good health and CMV-seropositive. Sequencing used PBMCs. The gene calls are TRBV5-4 and TRBJ2-1; D perhaps matches TRBD1 (6 bases). CDR3 sequence (DNA): TGTGCCAGCAGCTTGGCAGGGGCAGGGTCCTACAATGAGCAGTTCTTC. Protein product: CASSLAGAGSYNEQFF.